This T cell receptor beta chain came from a study of beta chain features in type 1 diabetes. Study observations and caveats: High TCR expression in some cells could lead to their over-representation in cDNA sequencing. It was among patients, rather than healthy donors, that naive, central memory and Treg TCRB repertoires appeared more similar. For Type 1 diabetes patients, all four CD4+ subsets carried TCRB CDR3s that were moderately but significantly shorter.

The CDR3 totals 15 residues. Per the germline V gene, CDR1 is SGDLS and CDR2 is YYNGEE. Germline trimming cut 3 bases from V and 3 bases from J; bases unmatched to any gene: 5. Purity exceeding 95% was reached by all sorted populations. Expressed TCRB transcripts were sequenced, since all the RNA that had been isolated was reverse transcribed. Sequencing used immunoSEQ multiplex PCR; TCRdb keeps in-frame clones, though not all of them. This sample has around 170,000 clones, with 9% to 10% found just once. Points on this clone: The target antigen is unknown.

The V and J genes are TRBV9 and TRBJ2-5; the match to TRBD2 covers 10 bases. Sequencing was carried out using central memory CD4+ T cells from blood. This sequence was found in a woman in her 30s with type 1 diabetes. In nucleotides, the CDR3 is TGTGCCAGCAGCGGGTCGGGGACTAGCGAAGAGACCCAGTACTTC. It yields the protein CASSGSGTSEETQYF.